This T cell receptor (beta chain) was identified in a study of CD8 T cells in Susac syndrome. Random hexamers were used to reverse transcribe the RNA input (roughly 0.5 to 1 ug). TCRdb fed the immunoSEQ multiplex PCR reads into MiXCR, producing one record per CDR3 protein. The sample has under 55,000 distinct CDR3 sequences, 85% to 95% seen once. V was shortened by 3 bases and J by 3 bases, with 18 bases between the two germline ends. Germline CDR1 MNHEY, CDR2 SVGAGI. This CDR3 has 17 residues. The authors sequenced TCR beta from blood CD8+ and CD4+ T cells. It was treatment-naive patients with stable or active relapsing-remitting disease who made up the multiple sclerosis controls. This clonotype was seen only once.

V gene TRBV6-5 combines with J gene TRBJ2-1; D remains unclear. The clonotype comes from a human donor with multiple sclerosis. The sample was CD8+ T cells from PBMCs. The DNA of the CDR3 is TGTGCCAGCAGTTATGCGTCTGGCAGTGAGCTCTACAATGAGCAGTTCTTC. Amino acids: CASSYASGSELYNEQFF.